This T cell receptor (beta chain) was recovered during a study of T-cell reconstitution after alpha-beta-depleted transplantation in children. TCRbeta library construction was performed incorporating unique molecular identifiers. In TCRdb, the PCR reads were re-called with MiXCR into one record per CDR3 protein. Of 580,000 or so distinct CDR3 sequences in the sample, approximately 22% were seen once. Findings of the study overall: Hyperexpanded clones declined; after one year, newly produced T cells mostly supplied diversity. Day-60 TCRbeta diversity that was high in some patients was derived from surviving recipient T cells and thymic progenitors. By about two months after transplant, alpha-beta T cells reportedly arose from several hundred graft clones that had expanded.

This clonotype was detected ten times or more. Its antigen remains unidentified. The CDR3 covers 14 residues. CDR1 SGHDT and CDR2 YYEEEE come from the germline V gene. Trimming left V 8 bases short and J 6 bases short, with 20 bases between. The sequence was collected from a boy in the first two years of life who had a stem cell transplant for acute myeloid leukemia, so the T cells may come from the graft donor. The chain employs TRBV5-6 and TRBJ1-2; D perhaps matches TRBD1 (5 bases). The material sequenced was PBMCs, mostly from graft donor cells, taken 360 days after TCRalphabeta/CD19-depleted stem cell transplant. CDR3: CASRRVGQGHGYTF. In DNA, the CDR3 is TGTGCCAGTCGCCGGGTGGGGCAGGGACATGGCTACACCTTC.